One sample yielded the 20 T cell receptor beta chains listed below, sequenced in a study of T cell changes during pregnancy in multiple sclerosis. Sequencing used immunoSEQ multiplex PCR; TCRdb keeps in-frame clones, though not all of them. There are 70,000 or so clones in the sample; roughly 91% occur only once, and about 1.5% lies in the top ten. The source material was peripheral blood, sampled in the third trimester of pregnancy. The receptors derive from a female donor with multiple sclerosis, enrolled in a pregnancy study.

The CDR3 DNA sequence: TGTGCCAGCAGTGAAGGGGCAGGGAGGGGATCGTTTGGCACTGAAGCTTTCTTT. This sequence encodes CASSEGAGRGSFGTEAFF. The V call is TRBV6-1, the J call TRBJ1-1, with D tentatively TRBD1 (5 bases). CDR1 and CDR2 (germline): MNHNS, SASEGT. The length of the CDR3 is 18 residues. V dropped 1 base and J dropped 4 bases, with 22 bases sitting between them.

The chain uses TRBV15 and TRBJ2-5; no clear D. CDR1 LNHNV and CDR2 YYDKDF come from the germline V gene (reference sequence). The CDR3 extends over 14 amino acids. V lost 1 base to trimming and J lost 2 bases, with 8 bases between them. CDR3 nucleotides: TGTGCCACCAGCAGAGCCCCACTGCAAGAGACCCAGTACTTC. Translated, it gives CATSRAPLQETQYF.

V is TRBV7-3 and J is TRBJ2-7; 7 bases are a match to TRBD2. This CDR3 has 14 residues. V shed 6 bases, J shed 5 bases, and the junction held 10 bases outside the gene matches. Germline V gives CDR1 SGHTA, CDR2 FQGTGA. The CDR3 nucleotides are TGTGCCAGCAGGCCCCCGGGACTACCCCACGAGCAGTACTTC. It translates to CASRPPGLPHEQYF.

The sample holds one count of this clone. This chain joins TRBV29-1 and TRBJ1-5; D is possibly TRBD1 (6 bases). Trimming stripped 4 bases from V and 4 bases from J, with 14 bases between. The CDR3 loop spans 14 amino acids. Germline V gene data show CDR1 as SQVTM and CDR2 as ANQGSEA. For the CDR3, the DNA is TGCAGCGTTGTGTCAGGGGCCGTAAATCAGCCCCAGCATTTT. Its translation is CSVVSGAVNQPQHF.

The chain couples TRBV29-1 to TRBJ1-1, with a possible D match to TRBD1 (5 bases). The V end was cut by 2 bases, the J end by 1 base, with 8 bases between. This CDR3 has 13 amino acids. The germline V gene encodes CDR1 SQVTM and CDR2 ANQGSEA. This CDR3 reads CSVERGSNTEAFF. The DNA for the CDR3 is TGCAGCGTTGAAAGGGGATCGAACACTGAAGCTTTCTTT. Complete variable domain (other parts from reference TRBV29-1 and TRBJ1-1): SAVISQKPSRDICQRGTSLTIQCQVDSQVTMMFWYRQQPGQSLTLIATANQGSEATYESGFVIDKFPISRPNLTFSTLTVSNMSPEDSSIYLCSVERGSNTEAFFGQGTRLTVV.

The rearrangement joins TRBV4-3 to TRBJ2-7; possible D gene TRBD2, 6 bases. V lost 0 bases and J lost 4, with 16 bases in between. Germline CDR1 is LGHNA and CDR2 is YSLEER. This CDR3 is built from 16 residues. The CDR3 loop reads CASSQEQSAGRYEQYF. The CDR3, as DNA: TGCGCCAGCAGCCAAGAACAGTCGGCGGGGAGGTACGAGCAGTACTTC.

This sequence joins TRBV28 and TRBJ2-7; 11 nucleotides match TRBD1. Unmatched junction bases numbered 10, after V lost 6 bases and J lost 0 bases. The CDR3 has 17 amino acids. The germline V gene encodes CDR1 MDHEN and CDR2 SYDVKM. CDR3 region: CASSQPWDRGTSYEQYF. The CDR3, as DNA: TGTGCCAGCAGCCAACCTTGGGACAGGGGGACCTCCTACGAGCAGTACTTC.

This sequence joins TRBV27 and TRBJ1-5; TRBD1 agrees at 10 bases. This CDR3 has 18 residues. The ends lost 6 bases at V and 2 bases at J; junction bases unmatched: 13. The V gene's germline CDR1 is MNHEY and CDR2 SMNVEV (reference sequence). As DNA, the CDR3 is TGTGCCAGCAGACGTGGGCTCCCGGGACAGGGGCGCAATCAGCCCCAGCATTTT. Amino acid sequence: CASRRGLPGQGRNQPQHF.

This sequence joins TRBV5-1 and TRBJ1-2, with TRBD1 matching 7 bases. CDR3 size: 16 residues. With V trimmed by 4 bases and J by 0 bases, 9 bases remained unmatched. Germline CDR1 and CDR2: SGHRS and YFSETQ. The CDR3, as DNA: TGCGCCAGCAGCCATCCACAGGGGTCCGCTAACTATGGCTACACCTTC. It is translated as CASSHPQGSANYGYTF.

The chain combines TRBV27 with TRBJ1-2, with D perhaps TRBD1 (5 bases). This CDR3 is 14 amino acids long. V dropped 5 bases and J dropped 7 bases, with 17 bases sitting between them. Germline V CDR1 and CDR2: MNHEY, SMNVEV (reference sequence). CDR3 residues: CASSPRDVGSGYTF. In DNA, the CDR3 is TGTGCCAGCAGTCCTCGGGACGTCGGGAGTGGCTACACCTTC.

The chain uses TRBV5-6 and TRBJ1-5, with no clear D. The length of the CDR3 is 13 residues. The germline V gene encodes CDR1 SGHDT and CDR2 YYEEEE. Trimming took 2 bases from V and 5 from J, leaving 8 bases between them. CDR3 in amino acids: CASSFGEDQPQHF. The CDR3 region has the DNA TGTGCCAGCAGCTTTGGGGAGGATCAGCCCCAGCATTTT.

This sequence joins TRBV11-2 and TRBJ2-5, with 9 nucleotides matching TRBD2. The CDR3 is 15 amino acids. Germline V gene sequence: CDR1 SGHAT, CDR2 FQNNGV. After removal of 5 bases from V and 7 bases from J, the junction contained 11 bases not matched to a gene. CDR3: CASSPVAGEVGTQYF. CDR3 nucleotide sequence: TGTGCCAGCAGCCCAGTAGCGGGGGAGGTGGGGACCCAGTACTTC.

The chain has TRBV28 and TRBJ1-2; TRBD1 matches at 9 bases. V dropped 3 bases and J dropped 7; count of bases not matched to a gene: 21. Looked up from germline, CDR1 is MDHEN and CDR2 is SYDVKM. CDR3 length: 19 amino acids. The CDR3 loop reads CASSFSLGTGRGNMGGYTF. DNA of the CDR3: TGTGCCAGCAGTTTTTCTTTGGGGACAGGGAGGGGCAACATGGGTGGCTACACCTTC.

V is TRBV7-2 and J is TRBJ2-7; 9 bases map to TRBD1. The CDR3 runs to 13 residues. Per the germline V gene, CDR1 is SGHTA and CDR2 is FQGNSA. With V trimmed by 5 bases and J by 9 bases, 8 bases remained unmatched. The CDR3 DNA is TGTGCCAGCAGCCTGCATCCGGGACAGGGGCAGTACTTC. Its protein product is CASSLHPGQGQYF.

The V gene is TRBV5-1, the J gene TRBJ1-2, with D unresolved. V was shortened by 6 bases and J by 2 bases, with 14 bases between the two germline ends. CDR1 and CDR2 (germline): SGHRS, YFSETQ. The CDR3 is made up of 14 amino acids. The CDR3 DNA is TGCGCCAGCACCCTTTCGGTAGAGAACTATGGCTACACCTTC. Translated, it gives CASTLSVENYGYTF.

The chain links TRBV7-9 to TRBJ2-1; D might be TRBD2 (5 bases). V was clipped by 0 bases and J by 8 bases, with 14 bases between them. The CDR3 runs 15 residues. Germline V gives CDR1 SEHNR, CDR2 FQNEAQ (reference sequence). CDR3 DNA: TGTGCCAGCAGCTTAGCGAGAGGCCGGGGAGATGAGCAGTTCTTC. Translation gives CASSLARGRGDEQFF.

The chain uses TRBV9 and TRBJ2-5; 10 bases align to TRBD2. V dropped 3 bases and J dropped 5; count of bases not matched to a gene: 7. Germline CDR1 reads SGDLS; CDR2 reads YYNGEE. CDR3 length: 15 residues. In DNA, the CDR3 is TGTGCCAGCAGCGGACGAGCGGGGGGGGTTGAGACCCAGTACTTC. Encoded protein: CASSGRAGGVETQYF.

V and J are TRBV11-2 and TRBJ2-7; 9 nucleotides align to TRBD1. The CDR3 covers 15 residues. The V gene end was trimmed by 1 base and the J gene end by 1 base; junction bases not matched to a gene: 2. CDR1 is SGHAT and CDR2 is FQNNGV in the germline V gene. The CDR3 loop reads CASSLVGTGSYEQYF. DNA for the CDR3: TGTGCCAGCAGCTTAGTTGGGACAGGGTCCTACGAGCAGTACTTC.

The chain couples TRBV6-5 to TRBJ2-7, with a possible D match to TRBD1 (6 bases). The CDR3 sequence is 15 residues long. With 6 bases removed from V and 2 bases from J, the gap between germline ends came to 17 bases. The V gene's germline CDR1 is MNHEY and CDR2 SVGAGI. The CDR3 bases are TGTGCCAGCAGGGTGGGGCTAACAGGGCCCTACGAGCAGTACTTC. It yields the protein CASRVGLTGPYEQYF.

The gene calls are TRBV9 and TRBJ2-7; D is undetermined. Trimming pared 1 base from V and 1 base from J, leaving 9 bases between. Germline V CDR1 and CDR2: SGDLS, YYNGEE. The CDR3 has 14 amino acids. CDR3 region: CASSVTAQSYEQYF. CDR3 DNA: TGTGCCAGCAGCGTAACAGCCCAGTCCTACGAGCAGTACTTC.